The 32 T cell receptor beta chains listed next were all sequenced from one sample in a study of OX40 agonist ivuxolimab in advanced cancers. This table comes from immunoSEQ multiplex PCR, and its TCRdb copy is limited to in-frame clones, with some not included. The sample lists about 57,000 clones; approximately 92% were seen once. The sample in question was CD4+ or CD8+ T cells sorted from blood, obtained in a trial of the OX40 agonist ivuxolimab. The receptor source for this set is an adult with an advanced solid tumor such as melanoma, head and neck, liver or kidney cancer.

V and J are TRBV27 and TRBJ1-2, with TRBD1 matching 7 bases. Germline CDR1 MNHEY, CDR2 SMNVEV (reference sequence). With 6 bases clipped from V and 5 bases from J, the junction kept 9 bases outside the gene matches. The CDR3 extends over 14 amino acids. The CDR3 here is CASRDLTGVYGYTF. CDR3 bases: TGTGCCAGCAGGGACCTAACAGGGGTTTATGGCTACACCTTC.

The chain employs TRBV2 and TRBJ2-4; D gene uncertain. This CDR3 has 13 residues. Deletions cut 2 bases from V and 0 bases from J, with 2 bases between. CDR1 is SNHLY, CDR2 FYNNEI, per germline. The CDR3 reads CASSELAKNIQYF. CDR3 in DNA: TGTGCCAGCAGTGAATTAGCCAAAAACATTCAGTACTTC.

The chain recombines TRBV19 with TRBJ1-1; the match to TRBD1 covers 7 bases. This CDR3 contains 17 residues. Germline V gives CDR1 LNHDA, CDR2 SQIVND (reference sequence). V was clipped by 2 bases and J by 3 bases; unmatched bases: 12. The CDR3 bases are TGTGCCAGTAGTATAAGTTCGACAGGGCCTATGTACACTGAAGCTTTCTTT. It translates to CASSISSTGPMYTEAFF.

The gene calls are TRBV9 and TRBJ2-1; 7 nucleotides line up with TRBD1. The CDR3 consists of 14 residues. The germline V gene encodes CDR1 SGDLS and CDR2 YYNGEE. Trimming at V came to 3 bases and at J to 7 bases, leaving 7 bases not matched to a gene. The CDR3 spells CASSGGTVWNEQFF. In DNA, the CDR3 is TGTGCCAGCAGCGGGGGGACAGTGTGGAATGAGCAGTTCTTC.

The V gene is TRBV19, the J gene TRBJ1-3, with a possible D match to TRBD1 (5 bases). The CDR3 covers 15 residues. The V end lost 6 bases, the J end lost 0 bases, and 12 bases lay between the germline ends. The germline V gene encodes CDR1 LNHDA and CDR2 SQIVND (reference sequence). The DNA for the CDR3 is TGTGCCAGTAGGATCAGGGACTACTCTGGAAACACCATATATTTT. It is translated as CASRIRDYSGNTIYF.

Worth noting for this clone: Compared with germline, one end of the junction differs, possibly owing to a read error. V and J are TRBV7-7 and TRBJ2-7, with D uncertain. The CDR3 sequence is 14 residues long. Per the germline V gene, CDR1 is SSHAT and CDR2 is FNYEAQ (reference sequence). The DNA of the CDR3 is TGTGCTAGCAGCCCGGACGGATTCTCCTACGAGCAGTACTTC. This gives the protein CASSPDGFSYEQYF.

The CDR3 spells CASSQGRSGGNEQFF. The DNA for the CDR3 is TGCGCCAGCAGCCAAGGAAGATCGGGTGGAAATGAGCAGTTCTTC. This chain links TRBV4-1 with TRBJ2-1; D gene ambiguous. Germline V lookup: CDR1 MGHRA, CDR2 YSYEKL. The CDR3 runs to 15 residues. V was cut by 1 base and J by 7 bases, with 14 bases left in between.

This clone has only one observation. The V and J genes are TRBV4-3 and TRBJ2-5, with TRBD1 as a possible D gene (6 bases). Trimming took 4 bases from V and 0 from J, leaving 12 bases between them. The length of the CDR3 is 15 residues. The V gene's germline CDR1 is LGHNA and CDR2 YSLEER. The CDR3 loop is CASSRATGYQETQYF. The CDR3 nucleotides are TGCGCCAGCAGCCGGGCCACAGGGTACCAAGAGACCCAGTACTTC.

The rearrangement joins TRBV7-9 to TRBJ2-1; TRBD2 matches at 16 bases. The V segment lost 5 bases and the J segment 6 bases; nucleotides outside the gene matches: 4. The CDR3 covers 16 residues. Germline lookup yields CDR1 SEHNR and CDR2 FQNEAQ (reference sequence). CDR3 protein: CASSPGLAGGANEQFF. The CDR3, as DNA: TGTGCCAGCAGCCCGGGACTAGCGGGAGGGGCCAATGAGCAGTTCTTC.

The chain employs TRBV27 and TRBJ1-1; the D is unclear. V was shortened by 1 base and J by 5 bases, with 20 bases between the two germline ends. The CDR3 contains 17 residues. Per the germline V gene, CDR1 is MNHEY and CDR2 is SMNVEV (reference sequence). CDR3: CASSLFGFGLVVTEAFF. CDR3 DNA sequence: TGTGCCAGCAGTTTATTCGGTTTTGGGCTGGTGGTAACTGAAGCTTTCTTT.

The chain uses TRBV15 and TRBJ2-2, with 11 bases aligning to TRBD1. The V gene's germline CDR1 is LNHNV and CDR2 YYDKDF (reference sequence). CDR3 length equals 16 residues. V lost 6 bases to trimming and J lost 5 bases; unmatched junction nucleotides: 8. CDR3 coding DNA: TGTGCCACCAGTGAGGGACAGGGGGAGACAACCGGGGAGCTGTTTTTT. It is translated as CATSEGQGETTGELFF.

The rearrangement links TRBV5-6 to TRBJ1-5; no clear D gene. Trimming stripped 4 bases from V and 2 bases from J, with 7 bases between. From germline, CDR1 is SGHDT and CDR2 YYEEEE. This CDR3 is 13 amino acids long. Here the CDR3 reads CASSLTGNQPQHF. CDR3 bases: TGTGCCAGCAGCCTCACAGGCAATCAGCCCCAGCATTTT.

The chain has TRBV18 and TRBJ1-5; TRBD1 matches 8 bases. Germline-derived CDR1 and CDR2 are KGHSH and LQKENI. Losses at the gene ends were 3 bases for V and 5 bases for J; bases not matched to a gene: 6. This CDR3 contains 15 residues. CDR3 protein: CASSPTGTGDQPQHF. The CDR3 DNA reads TGTGCCAGCTCACCCACCGGGACAGGCGATCAGCCCCAGCATTTT.

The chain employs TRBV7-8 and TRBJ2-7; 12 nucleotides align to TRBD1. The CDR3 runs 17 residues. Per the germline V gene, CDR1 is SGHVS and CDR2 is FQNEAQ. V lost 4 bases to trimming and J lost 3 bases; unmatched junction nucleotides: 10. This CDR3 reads CASSWGPGTGGFYEQYF. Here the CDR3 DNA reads TGTGCCAGCAGCTGGGGGCCTGGGACAGGGGGCTTCTACGAGCAGTACTTC.

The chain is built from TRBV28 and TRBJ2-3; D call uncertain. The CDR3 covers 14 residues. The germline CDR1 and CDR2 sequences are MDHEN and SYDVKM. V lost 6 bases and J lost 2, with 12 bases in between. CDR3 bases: TGTGCCAGCAGATTCACCGACTCCACAGATACGCAGTATTTT. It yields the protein CASRFTDSTDTQYF.

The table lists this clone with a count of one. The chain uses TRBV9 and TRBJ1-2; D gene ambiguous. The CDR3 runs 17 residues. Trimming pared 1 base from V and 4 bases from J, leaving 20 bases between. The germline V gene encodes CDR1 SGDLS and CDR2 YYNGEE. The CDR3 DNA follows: TGTGCCAGCAGCGTATTCGATGAGCCCATCGATATCTATGGCTACACCTTC. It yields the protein CASSVFDEPIDIYGYTF.

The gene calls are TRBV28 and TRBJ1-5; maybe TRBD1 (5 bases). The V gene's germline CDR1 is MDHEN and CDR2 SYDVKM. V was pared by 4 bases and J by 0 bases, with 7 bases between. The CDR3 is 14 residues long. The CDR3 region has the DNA TGTGCCAGCAGTTCGACAGATAGCAATCAGCCCCAGCATTTT. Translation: CASSSTDSNQPQHF.

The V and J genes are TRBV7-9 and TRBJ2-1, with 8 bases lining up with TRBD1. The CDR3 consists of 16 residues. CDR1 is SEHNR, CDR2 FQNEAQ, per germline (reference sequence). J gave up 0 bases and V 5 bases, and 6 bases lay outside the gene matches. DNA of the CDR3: TGTGCCAGCAGCCCGCGGACAGGGAGCTCCTACAATGAGCAGTTCTTC. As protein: CASSPRTGSSYNEQFF.

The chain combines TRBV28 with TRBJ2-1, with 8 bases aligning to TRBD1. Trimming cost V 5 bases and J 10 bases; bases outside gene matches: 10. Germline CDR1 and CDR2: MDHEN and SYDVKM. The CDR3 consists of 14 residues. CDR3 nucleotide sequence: TGTGCCAGCAGTCCAGGGGGCTGGGGCGGAGAGCAGTTCTTC. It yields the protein CASSPGGWGGEQFF.

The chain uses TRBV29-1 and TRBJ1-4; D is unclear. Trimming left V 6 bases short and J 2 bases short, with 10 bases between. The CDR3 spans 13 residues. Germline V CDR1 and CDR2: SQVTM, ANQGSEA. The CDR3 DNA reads TGCAGCGTCTTCATCTCCACTAATGAAAAACTGTTTTTT. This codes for CSVFISTNEKLFF.

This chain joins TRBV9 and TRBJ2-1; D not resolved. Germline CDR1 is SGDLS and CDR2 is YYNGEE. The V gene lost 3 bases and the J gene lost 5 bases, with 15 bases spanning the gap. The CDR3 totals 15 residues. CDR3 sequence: CASSDGLPRNNEQFF. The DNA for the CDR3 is TGTGCCAGCAGCGACGGTCTCCCAAGAAACAATGAGCAGTTCTTC. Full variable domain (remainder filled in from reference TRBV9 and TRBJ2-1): DSGVTQTPKHLITATGQRVTLRCSPRSGDLSVYWYQQSLDQGLQFLIQYYNGEERAKGNILERFSAQQFPDLHSELNLSSLELGDSALYFCASSDGLPRNNEQFFGPGTRLTVL.

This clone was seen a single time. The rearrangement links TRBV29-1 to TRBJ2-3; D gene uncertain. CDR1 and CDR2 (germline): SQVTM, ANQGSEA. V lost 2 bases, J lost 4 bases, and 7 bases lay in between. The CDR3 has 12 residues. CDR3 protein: CSVEFRPDTQYF. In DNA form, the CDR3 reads TGCAGCGTTGAATTTCGGCCAGATACGCAGTATTTT.

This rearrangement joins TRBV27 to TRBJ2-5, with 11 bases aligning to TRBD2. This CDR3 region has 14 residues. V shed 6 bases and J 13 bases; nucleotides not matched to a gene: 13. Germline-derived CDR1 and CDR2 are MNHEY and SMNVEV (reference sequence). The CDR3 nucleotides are TGTGCCAGCAGCAAACTAGCGGGAGTACCGGGAACGTACTTC. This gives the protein CASSKLAGVPGTYF.

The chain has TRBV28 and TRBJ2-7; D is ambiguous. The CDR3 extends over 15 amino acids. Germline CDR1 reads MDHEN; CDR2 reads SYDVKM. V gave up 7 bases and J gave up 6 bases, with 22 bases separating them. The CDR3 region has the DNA TGTGCCAGCACCCCCTTAGGGCTACTATCATCCGAGCAGTACTTC. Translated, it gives CASTPLGLLSSEQYF.

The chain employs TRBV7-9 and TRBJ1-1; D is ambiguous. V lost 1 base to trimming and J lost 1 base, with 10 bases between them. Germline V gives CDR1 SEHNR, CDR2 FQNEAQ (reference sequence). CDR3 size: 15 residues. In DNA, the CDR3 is TGTGCCAGCAGCTTAGGTGCCATTTCGAACACTGAAGCTTTCTTT. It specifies CASSLGAISNTEAFF.

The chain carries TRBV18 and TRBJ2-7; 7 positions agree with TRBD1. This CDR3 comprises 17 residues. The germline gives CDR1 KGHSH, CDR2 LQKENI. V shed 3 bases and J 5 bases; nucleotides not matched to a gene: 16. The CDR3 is CASSPLSDRPQPDEQYF. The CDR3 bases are TGTGCCAGCTCACCCCTCTCGGACAGGCCCCAACCCGACGAGCAGTACTTC.

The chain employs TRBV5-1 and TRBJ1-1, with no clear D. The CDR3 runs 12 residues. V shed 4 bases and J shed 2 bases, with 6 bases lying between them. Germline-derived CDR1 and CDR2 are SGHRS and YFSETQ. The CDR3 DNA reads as TGCGCCAGCAGCCGAGCCAACACTGAAGCTTTCTTT. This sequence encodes CASSRANTEAFF.

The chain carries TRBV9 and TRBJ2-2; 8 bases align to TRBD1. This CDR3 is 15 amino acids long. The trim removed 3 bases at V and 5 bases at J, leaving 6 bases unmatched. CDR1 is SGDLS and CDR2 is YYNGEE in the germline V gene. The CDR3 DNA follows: TGTGCCAGCAGCGCCCGGACAGGGAGGACCGGGGAGCTGTTTTTT. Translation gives CASSARTGRTGELFF.

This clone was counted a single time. The CDR3 nucleotides are TGTGCCAGCAGCCAGCCCCAGTCGGGGGAGGGCACAGATACGCAGTATTTT. Translated, it gives CASSQPQSGEGTDTQYF. The chain employs TRBV7-9 and TRBJ2-3, with D possibly matching TRBD2 (6 bases). The V end was cut by 5 bases, the J end by 1 base, with 19 bases between. The CDR3 length is 17 residues. Germline assignment: CDR1 SEHNR and CDR2 FQNEAQ (reference sequence).

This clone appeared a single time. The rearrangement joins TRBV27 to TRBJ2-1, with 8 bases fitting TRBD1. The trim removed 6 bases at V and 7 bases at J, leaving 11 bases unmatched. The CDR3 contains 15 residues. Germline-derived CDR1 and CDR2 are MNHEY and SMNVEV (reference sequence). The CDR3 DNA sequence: TGTGCCAGCAGCTTAGACAGGGGAATTTTGAATGAGCAGTTCTTC. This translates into CASSLDRGILNEQFF.

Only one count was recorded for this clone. CDR3 region: CASTPGGLAGYNEQFF. The CDR3 DNA sequence: TGTGCCAGTACCCCAGGCGGGCTAGCGGGCTACAATGAGCAGTTCTTC. The rearrangement links TRBV19 to TRBJ2-1, with TRBD2 identical over 8 bases. The CDR3 spans 16 residues. Germline V CDR1 and CDR2: LNHDA, SQIVND (reference sequence). The junction had 11 bases not matched to a gene; V was cut back by 7 bases and J by 3 bases.

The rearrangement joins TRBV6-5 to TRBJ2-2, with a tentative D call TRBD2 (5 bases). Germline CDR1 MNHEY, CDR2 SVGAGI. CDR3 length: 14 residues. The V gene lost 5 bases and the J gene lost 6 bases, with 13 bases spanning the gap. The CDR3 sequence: CASSMELVPGELFF. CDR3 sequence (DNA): TGTGCCAGCAGTATGGAACTAGTCCCCGGGGAGCTGTTTTTT.